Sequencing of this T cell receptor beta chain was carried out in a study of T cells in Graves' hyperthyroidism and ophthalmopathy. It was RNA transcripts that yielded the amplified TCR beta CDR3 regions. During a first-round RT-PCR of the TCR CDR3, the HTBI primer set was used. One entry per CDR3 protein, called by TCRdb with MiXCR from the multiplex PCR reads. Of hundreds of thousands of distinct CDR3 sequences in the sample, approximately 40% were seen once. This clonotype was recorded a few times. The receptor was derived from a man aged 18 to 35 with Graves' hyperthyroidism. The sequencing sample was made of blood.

The CDR3 sequence: CASSARGARRNNGQYF. DNA for the CDR3: TGCGCCAGCAGCGCAAGGGGCGCCAGGAGAAATAACGGGCAGTACTTC. V is TRBV4-1 and J is TRBJ2-7; D is perhaps TRBD1 (5 bases). Trimming stripped 5 bases from V and 9 bases from J, with 26 bases between. Germline CDR1 reads MGHRA; CDR2 reads YSYEKL. The CDR3 covers 16 residues.